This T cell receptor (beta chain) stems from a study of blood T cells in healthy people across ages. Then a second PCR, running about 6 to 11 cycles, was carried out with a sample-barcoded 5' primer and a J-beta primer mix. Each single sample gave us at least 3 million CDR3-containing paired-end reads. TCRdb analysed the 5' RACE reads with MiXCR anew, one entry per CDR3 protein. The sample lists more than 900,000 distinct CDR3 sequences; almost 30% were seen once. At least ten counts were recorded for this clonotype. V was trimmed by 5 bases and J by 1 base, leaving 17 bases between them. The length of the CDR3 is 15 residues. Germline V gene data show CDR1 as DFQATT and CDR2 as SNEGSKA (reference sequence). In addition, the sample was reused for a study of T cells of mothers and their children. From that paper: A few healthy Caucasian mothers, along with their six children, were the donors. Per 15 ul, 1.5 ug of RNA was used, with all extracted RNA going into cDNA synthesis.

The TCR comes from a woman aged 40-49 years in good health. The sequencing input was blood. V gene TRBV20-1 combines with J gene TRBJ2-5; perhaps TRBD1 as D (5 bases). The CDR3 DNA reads TGCAGTGCTGACGCCGTGGGCAGGGCCCAAGAGACCCAGTACTTC. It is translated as CSADAVGRAQETQYF.